These 8 T cell receptor beta chains came from one sample sequenced in a study of Graves' ophthalmopathy and Graves' hyperthyroidism. The study amplified TCR beta CDR3 regions using RNA transcripts. Following a first-round RT-PCR that used HTBI primers, a second-round multiplex PCR was carried out. A single record per CDR3 protein comes from TCRdb applying MiXCR to the multiplex PCR reads. This table has 600,000 to 950,000 distinct CDR3 sequences, roughly two fifths appearing once. The sample comprised peripheral blood. The receptors derive from an adult man with Graves' ophthalmopathy.

Worth noting for this clonotype: It is likely a read error, because the conserved phenylalanine at the end of the CDR3 is missing. The chain combines TRBV10-2 with TRBJ1-2; unclear D gene. The CDR3 consists of 13 residues. The germline V gene has CDR1 WSHSY and CDR2 SAAADI. The DNA for the CDR3 is TGTGCCAGCAGCAACCGAGGCACCGATGGCTACACCTCC. Encoded protein: CASSNRGTDGYTS.

This clonotype was counted between two and nine times. The genes are TRBV7-9 and TRBJ1-6; tentative D call: TRBD1 (5 bases). V was trimmed by 8 bases and J by 4 bases, leaving 9 bases between them. The CDR3 contains 13 residues. Germline values: CDR1 SEHNR, CDR2 FQNEAQ (reference sequence). CDR3 sequence: CASDSNYNSPLHF. The DNA for the CDR3 is TGTGCCAGCGACAGTAATTATAATTCACCCCTCCACTTT.

The chain uses TRBV12-3 or TRBV12-4 and TRBJ2-5, with a tentative D call TRBD2 (6 bases). CDR3 length: 15 residues. V was clipped by 2 bases and J by 9 bases, with 19 bases between them. CDR3 sequence: CASSLMSGVAAAQYF. CDR3 nucleotides: TGTGCCAGCAGTTTAATGTCGGGAGTGGCGGCGGCCCAGTACTTC.

The V call is TRBV20-1, the J call TRBJ2-7, with 7 bases identical to TRBD2. The CDR3 consists of 17 residues. V trimming: 0 bases; J trimming: 2 bases; junction bases outside the gene matches: 13. Germline values: CDR1 DFQATT, CDR2 SNEGSKA (reference sequence). The CDR3 nucleotides read TGCAGTGCTAGAGATCTGGGCAGCGGGACGAACGCCTACGAGCAGTACTTC. This codes for CSARDLGSGTNAYEQYF.

This clonotype was detected a few times. The rearrangement links TRBV5-6 to TRBJ2-5; 12 nucleotides agree with TRBD2. The CDR3 totals 15 residues. V was pared by 4 bases and J by 5 bases, with 6 bases of the junction left unmatched. The V gene's germline CDR1 is SGHDT and CDR2 YYEEEE. Written as DNA, the CDR3 is TGTGCCAGCAGCAGGACTAGCGGGGCGGGGGAGACCCAGTACTTC. The encoded protein is CASSRTSGAGETQYF.

This CDR3 is CASSLDITDTGELFF. CDR3 DNA sequence: TGTGCCAGCAGTCTGGACATTACGGACACCGGGGAGCTGTTTTTT. The rearrangement joins TRBV7-3 to TRBJ2-2; maybe TRBD1 (5 bases). V lost 6 bases and J lost 3, with 14 bases in between. CDR1 and CDR2 from the germline V gene are SGHTA and FQGTGA. The CDR3 is made up of 15 amino acids.

The sample holds a few counts of this clonotype. The chain carries TRBV25-1 and TRBJ1-6; D gene unclear. V was trimmed by 5 bases and J by 6 bases, leaving 17 bases between them. The germline V gene has CDR1 MGHDK and CDR2 SYGVNS. The CDR3 length is 16 residues. DNA of the CDR3: TGTGCCAGCAGTCCGTTCGAGGGTCTTGGTAATTCACCCCTCCACTTT. Protein sequence: CASSPFEGLGNSPLHF.

Written as DNA, the CDR3 is TGTGCCAGCAGTGCCCGACAGGAGAACACTGAAGCTTTCTTT. Translation: CASSARQENTEAFF. The rearrangement links TRBV6-5 to TRBJ1-1; TRBD1 is a possible D gene (6 bases). The CDR3 is 14 residues long. The V and J ends lost 5 bases and 1 base respectively, with 11 bases between them. The germline CDR1 and CDR2 sequences are MNHEY and SVGAGI.